A selection of T cell receptor beta chains follows, all from one sample in a study of blood T cells in healthy people across ages. TCRdb passed the 5' RACE reads through MiXCR, listing each CDR3 protein once. The table records 700,000 or so distinct CDR3 sequences, 22% of them present only once. The sequencing sample was made of blood. These receptors were obtained from a man between 65 and 85 years old in good health. The CDR3 runs from the conserved cysteine through the conserved F or W. The order of the fields is CDR3 protein, J gene, V gene.

CDR3: CSARSPAGAANTDTQYF; J: TRBJ2-3; V: TRBV20-1
CDR3: CASSSTQNQLAHVGGEQFF; J: TRBJ2-1; V: TRBV7-8
CDR3: CASSPIGGETQYF; J: TRBJ2-5; V: TRBV14
CDR3: CASSPDLIPTF; J: TRBJ1-2; V: TRBV7-9
CDR3: CSARPPGNSPLHF; J: TRBJ1-6; V: TRBV20-1
CDR3: CASSPLTDLAKNIQYF; J: TRBJ2-4; V: TRBV27
CDR3: CASSLEAGFGNTIYF; J: TRBJ1-3; V: TRBV7-2
CDR3: CASSQEDQGRNEQFF; J: TRBJ2-1; V: TRBV7-9
CDR3: CASSVGAPGTTIYF; J: TRBJ1-3; V: TRBV25-1
CDR3: CASSPGVVNTEAFF; J: TRBJ1-1; V: TRBV6-5
CDR3: CASRRNTGTLTSDGYTF; J: TRBJ1-2; V: TRBV7-9
CDR3: CSVGTAPDNEQFF; J: TRBJ2-1; V: TRBV20-1
CDR3: CASSLVGSRETQYF; J: TRBJ2-5; V: TRBV12-3/TRBV12-4
CDR3: CAISLAESTDTQYF; J: TRBJ2-3; V: TRBV10-3
CDR3: CSAEDLGTGAFF; J: TRBJ1-1; V: TRBV29-1
CDR3: CASSKDSEFRFF; J: TRBJ2-1; V: TRBV12-3/TRBV12-4
CDR3: CASSADPNEKLFF; J: TRBJ1-4; V: TRBV5-1
CDR3: CASSLPFKNSPLHF; J: TRBJ1-6; V: TRBV12-3/TRBV12-4
CDR3: CASSLDSSYQETQYF; J: TRBJ2-5; V: TRBV5-1
CDR3: CASSLGARLTETQYF; J: TRBJ2-5; V: TRBV5-5
CDR3: CSAGIPKTSLRTDTQYF; J: TRBJ2-3; V: TRBV20-1
CDR3: CASSKRGSNQPQHF; J: TRBJ1-5; V: TRBV6-6
CDR3: CASSYTGQGENYGYTF; J: TRBJ1-2; V: TRBV6-2/TRBV6-3
CDR3: CASSYTTATNEKLFF; J: TRBJ1-4; V: TRBV11-3
CDR3: CASSQAGVRTDTQYF; J: TRBJ2-3; V: TRBV14
CDR3: CASSLDLGMDTQYF; J: TRBJ2-3; V: TRBV11-3
CDR3: CASSIGVSGGTNEKLFF; J: TRBJ1-4; V: TRBV19
CDR3: CASSLGGLGYTF; J: TRBJ1-2; V: TRBV5-1
CDR3: CSARDLRSSYEQYF; J: TRBJ2-7; V: TRBV20-1
CDR3: CASSLTTGGYTGELFF; J: TRBJ2-2; V: TRBV11-2
CDR3: CASSSPPTGTGSYNEQFF; J: TRBJ2-1; V: TRBV21-1
CDR3: CASIRGGSGNTIYF; J: TRBJ1-3; V: TRBV28
CDR3: CASASWGNTEAFF; J: TRBJ1-1; V: TRBV12-5
CDR3: CASSQAGVKNIQYF; J: TRBJ2-4; V: TRBV14
CDR3: CASSFSGGHEQYF; J: TRBJ2-7; V: TRBV27
CDR3: CSGGANPPNEQFF; J: TRBJ2-1; V: TRBV29-1
CDR3: CASSSTLWTEAFF; J: TRBJ1-1; V: TRBV6-2/TRBV6-3
CDR3: CASSFTAGAAKNIQYF; J: TRBJ2-4; V: TRBV7-2
CDR3: CASSLAVEGRSSSYNEQFF; J: TRBJ2-1; V: TRBV7-9
CDR3: CASSLAGVSEQFF; J: .; V: TRBV7-6
CDR3: CASSSLGEEPRNTIYF; J: TRBJ1-3; V: TRBV27
CDR3: CASSEGTDYGYTF; J: TRBJ1-2; V: TRBV2
CDR3: CSVARTFEETQYF; J: TRBJ2-5; V: TRBV29-1
CDR3: CASSQGRWRDRAKNIQYF; J: TRBJ2-4; V: TRBV4-3
CDR3: CASSEYQATYEQYF; J: .; V: TRBV2
CDR3: CSSYFGQAGTEAFF; J: TRBJ1-1; V: TRBV20-1
CDR3: CSARRTGGDEQYF; J: TRBJ2-7; V: TRBV20-1
CDR3: CASSQTGKLWEQYF; J: TRBJ2-7; V: TRBV7-9
CDR3: CASNPQGGDYEQYF; J: .; V: TRBV12-3/TRBV12-4
CDR3: CASSLSRVDGYTF; J: TRBJ1-2; V: TRBV27
CDR3: CSARDRGISTDTQYF; J: TRBJ2-3; V: TRBV20-1
CDR3: CASSPAGQDTQYF; J: TRBJ2-3; V: TRBV18